These 3 T cell receptor beta chains were all obtained from the same sample, sequenced in a study of blood T cell repertoires in COVID-19. Only in-frame clones appear in the TCRdb table, and some are missing; sequencing was by immunoSEQ multiplex PCR. The sample carries about 74,000 clones, around 87% recorded once. Sequenced input: peripheral blood. These receptors came from a woman aged 80 or over with active or convalescent COVID-19.

The chain recombines TRBV6-5 with TRBJ1-2; tentative D call: TRBD1 (5 bases). This CDR3 is built from 15 residues. The ends were cut back, 8 bases at V and 2 bases at J, with 18 bases in the middle. Germline V CDR1 and CDR2: MNHEY, SVGAGI. CDR3 sequence (DNA): TGTGCCAGCGGAATCAACCGAGACAGAAACTATGGCTACACCTTC. Protein product: CASGINRDRNYGYTF.

This chain uses TRBV19 with TRBJ2-7; D is perhaps TRBD1 (6 bases). The CDR3 consists of 14 residues. Trimming shortened V by 2 bases and J by 4 bases, and 12 bases separated the two germline ends. Germline-derived CDR1 and CDR2 are LNHDA and SQIVND (reference sequence). CDR3 residues: CASSIQGPLYEQYF. The CDR3 bases are TGTGCCAGTAGTATACAGGGGCCTTTGTACGAGCAGTACTTC.

This clone was seen only once. The chain recombines TRBV23-1 with TRBJ1-5; 9 bases map to TRBD1. TRBV23-1 is an open reading frame whose function is uncertain. J was trimmed by 2 bases and V by 3 bases; bases with no gene match: 2. The CDR3 loop spans 15 amino acids. The CDR3: CASSHWTGGNQPQHF. DNA for the CDR3: TGCGCCAGCAGTCATTGGACAGGGGGCAATCAGCCCCAGCATTTT.